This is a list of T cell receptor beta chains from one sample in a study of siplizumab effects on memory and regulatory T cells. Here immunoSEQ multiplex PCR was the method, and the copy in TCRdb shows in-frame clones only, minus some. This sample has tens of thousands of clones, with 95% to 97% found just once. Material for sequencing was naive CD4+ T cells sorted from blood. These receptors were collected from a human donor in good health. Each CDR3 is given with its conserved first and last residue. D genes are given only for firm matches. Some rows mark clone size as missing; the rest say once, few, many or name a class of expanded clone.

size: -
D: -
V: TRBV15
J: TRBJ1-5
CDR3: CATSNLRNQPQHF
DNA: TGTGCCACCAGCAACCTCCGCAATCAGCCCCAGCATTTT

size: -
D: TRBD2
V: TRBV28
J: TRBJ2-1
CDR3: CASTPSGTNSYNEQFF
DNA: TGTGCCAGCACTCCTTCCGGGACTAACTCCTACAATGAGCAGTTCTTC

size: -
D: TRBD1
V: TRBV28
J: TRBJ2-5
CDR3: CASRPGGDFGTQYF
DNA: TGTGCCAGCAGACCAGGGGGCGATTTTGGAACCCAGTACTTC

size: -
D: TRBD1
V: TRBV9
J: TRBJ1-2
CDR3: CASSPRTGPYGYTF
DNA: TGTGCCAGCAGCCCCCGGACAGGGCCATATGGCTACACCTTC

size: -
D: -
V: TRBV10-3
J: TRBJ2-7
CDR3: CAISEGEHTQYF
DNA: TGTGCCATCAGTGAGGGGGAACACACGCAGTACTTC

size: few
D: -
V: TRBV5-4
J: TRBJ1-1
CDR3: CASSSNTEAFF
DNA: TGTGCCAGCAGCTCGAACACTGAAGCTTTCTTT

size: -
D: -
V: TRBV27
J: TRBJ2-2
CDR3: CASSLKGTGELFF
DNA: TGTGCCAGCAGTTTAAAGGGGACCGGGGAGCTGTTTTTT

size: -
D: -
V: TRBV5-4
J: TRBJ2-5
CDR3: CASSSRPGETQYF
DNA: TGTGCCAGCAGCTCCAGGCCGGGTGAGACCCAGTACTTC

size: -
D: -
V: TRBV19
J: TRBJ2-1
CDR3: CASIGRAFDEQFF
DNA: TGTGCCAGTATAGGCAGGGCTTTCGATGAGCAGTTCTTC

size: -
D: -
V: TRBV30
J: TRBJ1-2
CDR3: CAWSSRTVYGYTF
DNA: TGTGCCTGGAGTTCCCGGACAGTCTATGGCTACACCTTC

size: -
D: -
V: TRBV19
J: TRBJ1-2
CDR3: CASSIAEYGYTF
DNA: TGTGCCAGTAGTATAGCCGAGTATGGCTACACCTTC

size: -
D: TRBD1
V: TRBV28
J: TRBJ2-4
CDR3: CASRQGGAKNIQYF
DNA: TGTGCCAGCCGACAGGGGGGGGCCAAAAACATTCAGTACTTC

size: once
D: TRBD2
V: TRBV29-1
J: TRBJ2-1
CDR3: CSVDTSGSSYNEQFF
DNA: TGCAGCGTTGACACTAGCGGGAGCTCCTACAATGAGCAGTTCTTC

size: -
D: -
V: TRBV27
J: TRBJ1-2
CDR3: CASKGSGNFPNYGYTF
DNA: TGTGCCAGCAAAGGATCAGGGAACTTCCCTAACTATGGCTACACCTTC

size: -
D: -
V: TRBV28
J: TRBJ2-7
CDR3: CAFRVAREPLEEQYF
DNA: TGTGCCTTTCGAGTTGCGCGGGAACCTTTGGAAGAGCAGTACTTC

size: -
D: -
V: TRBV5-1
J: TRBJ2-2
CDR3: CASSLTGANTGELFF
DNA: TGCGCCAGCAGCTTAACGGGAGCGAACACCGGGGAGCTGTTTTTT

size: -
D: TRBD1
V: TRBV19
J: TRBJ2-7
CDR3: CASSTGQGAGEQYF
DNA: TGTGCCAGTAGTACCGGACAGGGGGCCGGCGAGCAGTACTTC

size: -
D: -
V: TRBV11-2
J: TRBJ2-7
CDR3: CASSHPAYEQYF
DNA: TGTGCCAGCAGCCACCCCGCCTACGAGCAGTACTTC

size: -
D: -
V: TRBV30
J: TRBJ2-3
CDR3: CAWSRAGRGFTDTQYF
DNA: TGTGCCTGGTCCCGGGCGGGACGGGGGTTCACAGATACGCAGTATTTT

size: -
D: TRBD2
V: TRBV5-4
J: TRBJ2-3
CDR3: CASSLEKRGTQYF
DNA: TGTGCCAGCAGCTTGGAAAAGCGGGGGACGCAGTATTTT

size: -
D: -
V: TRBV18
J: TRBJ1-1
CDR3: CASSPGVSNTEAFF
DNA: TGTGCCAGCTCACCAGGGGTGTCCAACACTGAAGCTTTCTTT

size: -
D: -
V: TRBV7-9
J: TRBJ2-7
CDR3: CASSPRRASYEQYF
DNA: TGTGCCAGCAGCCCAAGGAGGGCCTCCTACGAGCAGTACTTC

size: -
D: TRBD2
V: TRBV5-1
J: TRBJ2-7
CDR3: CASSPLAGFSYEQYF
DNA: TGCGCCAGCAGTCCGCTAGCGGGATTCTCCTACGAGCAGTACTTC

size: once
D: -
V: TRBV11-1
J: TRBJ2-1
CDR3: CASSLGHDYNEQFF
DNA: TGTGCCAGCAGCTTAGGACACGACTACAATGAGCAGTTCTTC

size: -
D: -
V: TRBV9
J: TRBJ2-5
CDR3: CASSVEGWFVDQYF
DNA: TGTGCCAGCAGCGTAGAGGGGTGGTTTGTGGACCAGTACTTC

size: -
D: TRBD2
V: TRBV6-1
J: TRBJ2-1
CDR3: CASSEASGKVNNEQFF
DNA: TGTGCCAGCAGCGAAGCTAGCGGGAAGGTAAACAATGAGCAGTTCTTC

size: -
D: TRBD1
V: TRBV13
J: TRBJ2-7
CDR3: CASSAGGEQYF
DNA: TGTGCCAGCAGCGCAGGGGGAGAGCAGTACTTC

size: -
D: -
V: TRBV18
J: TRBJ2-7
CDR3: CASSLFYAPGDEQYF
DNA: TGTGCCAGCTCCCTTTTCTACGCCCCGGGCGACGAGCAGTACTTC

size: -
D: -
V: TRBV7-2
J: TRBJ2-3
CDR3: CASSLASRTGGRPDTQYF
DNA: TGTGCCAGCAGCTTAGCGTCGAGAACCGGTGGTCGTCCAGATACGCAGTATTTT

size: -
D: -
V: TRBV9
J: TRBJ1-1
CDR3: CASSVALNTEAFF
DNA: TGTGCCAGCAGCGTAGCACTGAACACTGAAGCTTTCTTT

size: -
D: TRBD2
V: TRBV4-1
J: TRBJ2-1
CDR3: CASSQDQSGSSYNEQFF
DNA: TGCGCCAGCAGCCAAGATCAAAGCGGGAGCTCCTACAATGAGCAGTTCTTC

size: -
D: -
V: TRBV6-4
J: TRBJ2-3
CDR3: CASSDSGLAHAVDTQYF
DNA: TGTGCCAGCAGTGACTCTGGCTTAGCGCATGCGGTAGATACGCAGTATTTT

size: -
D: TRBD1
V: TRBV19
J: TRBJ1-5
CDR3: CASSKARQGFQPQHF
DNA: TGTGCCAGTAGTAAGGCGAGACAGGGGTTTCAGCCCCAGCATTTT

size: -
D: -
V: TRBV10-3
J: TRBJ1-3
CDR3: CAISESTAREVTGNTIYF
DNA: TGTGCCATCAGTGAGTCGACGGCCAGGGAGGTTACTGGAAACACCATATATTTT

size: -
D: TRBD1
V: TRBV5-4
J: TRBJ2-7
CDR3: CASSTTGQGSYEQYF
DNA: TGTGCCAGCAGCACGACAGGGCAGGGCTCCTACGAGCAGTACTTC

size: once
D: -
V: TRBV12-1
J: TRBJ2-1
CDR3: CASSFHLDRRNPSDNEQFF
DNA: TGTGCCAGCAGCTTTCATCTCGACCGAAGGAATCCTTCCGACAATGAGCAGTTCTTC

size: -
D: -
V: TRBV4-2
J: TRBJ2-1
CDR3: CASSQDGVYSSEQFF
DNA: TGTGCCAGCAGCCAAGACGGGGTATATAGCAGTGAGCAGTTCTTC